This entry concerns a single T cell receptor beta chain. This clonotype occurred a few times. The antigen it binds to is not known. Per-base quality was not reported, and no clone a single base away is much larger than it. To demonstrate the VDJtools post-analysis software, the study profiled TCR beta repertoires from the peripheral blood of about a dozen young patients with multiple sclerosis. The multiple sclerosis patients were children and adolescents between roughly 6 and 16 years of age. The library was produced with PCR. The sequencer listed for this sample is Illumina HiSeq 2500. To reduce PCR and sequencing biases, unique molecular identifiers were built into the TCR beta cDNA libraries. Some 500,000 cDNA molecules were obtained for every 1 to 10 million input T cells, so each molecule roughly corresponded to one T cell. The same protocol used for the earlier healthy control dataset was applied to prepare and sequence the patient libraries. Within a given batch, samples were prepared together, multiplexed and sequenced on the same HiSeq lane. Per the original workflow: Raw barcoded reads were processed with MIGEC, discarding single-read molecular identifier groups before consensus assembly and CDR3 extraction. Clonotype tables were post-analysed with VDJtools, normalizing diversity by down-sampling all datasets to the smallest sample size. In repertoire overlap clustering, CDR3 amino acid sequences, but not nucleotide sequences, were matched to correct batch-related cross-sample contamination. The public sequencing data were trimmed at Q25 with fastp and processed into clonotypes with MiXCR by TCRdb, which kept only in-frame beta chains. Each CDR3 protein gets just one entry, which takes the most common genes and DNA from the rows behind it. TCRdb, rather than the study authors, made the V and J calls. The sample data list about 570,000 distinct CDR3 sequences, and around 34% of these were observed just once. Of the sample, approximately 6% is held by the ten largest clones.

This sample stems from a study of post-analysis software for immune sequencing data (dated by TCRdb to the mid-2010s). For the study in its entirety: The recorded disease courses included relapsing-remitting, secondary progressive and progressive-relapsing multiple sclerosis, and some patients had no subtype annotation. The patient repertoires were compared against around eleven previously published healthy control repertoires obtained from donors aged 6 to 25 years. A subset of samples was prepared in parallel using single-end sample barcoding, then pooled and co-amplified after Illumina adapter ligation. The paper's findings and limits, for the study overall: Strong co-clustering of samples prepared in the same batch was shown by direct clustering with F measure, prompting a batch-effect correction. The control group was slightly older than the multiple sclerosis patient group. Significantly lower normalized Chao1 diversity was found in multiple sclerosis patients than in controls, suggesting substantial peripheral T-cell clonal expansion. A few TRBV segments, including TRBV5-6, TRBV5-1 and TRBV20-1, were significantly more frequent in patients than controls.

The CDR3 spans 13 residues, from the cysteine through the phenylalanine. The read is trimmed to its CDR3 DNA, 39 bases read in frame from base 1. The germline ends are 12 bases apart after V is trimmed by 8 bases and J by 1 base. The germline V gene gives CDR1 as MNHNS and CDR2 as SASEGT. The specimen sequenced was blood. This sequence uses TRBV6-1 and TRBJ2-7, with the identity of the D gene unclear. This sequence originates from a girl aged 2-17 years with multiple sclerosis. The CDR3 region has the sequence CASATLPSYEQYF. The sequence in DNA is TGTGCCAGCGCCACCTTACCGTCCTACGAGCAGTACTTC.